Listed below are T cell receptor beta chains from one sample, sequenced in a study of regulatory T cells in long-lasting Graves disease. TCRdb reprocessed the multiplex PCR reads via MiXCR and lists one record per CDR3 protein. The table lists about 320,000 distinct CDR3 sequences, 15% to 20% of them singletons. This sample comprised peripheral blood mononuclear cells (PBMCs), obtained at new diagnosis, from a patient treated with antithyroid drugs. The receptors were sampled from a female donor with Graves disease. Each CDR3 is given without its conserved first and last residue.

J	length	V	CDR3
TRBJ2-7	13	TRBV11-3	ASRSPGQSSYEQY
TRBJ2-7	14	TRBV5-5	ASSLGWGREIDEQY
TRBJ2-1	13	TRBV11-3	ASSYPAASYNEQF
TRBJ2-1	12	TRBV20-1	SAGPGLNYNEQF
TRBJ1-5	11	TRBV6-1	ASRTRVGQPQH
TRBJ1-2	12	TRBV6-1	ASSERAADYGYT
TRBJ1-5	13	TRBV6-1	ASSPKEGHSQPQH
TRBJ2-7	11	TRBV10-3	AIRSAATYEQY
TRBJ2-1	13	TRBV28	ASSLRTSGIDEQF
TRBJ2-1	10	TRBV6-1	ASSDFTNQQF
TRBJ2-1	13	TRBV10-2	ASSETGSSYNEQF
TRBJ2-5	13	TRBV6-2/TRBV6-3	ASSYSVVGGETQY
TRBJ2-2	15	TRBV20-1	SASGSREGPNAGELF
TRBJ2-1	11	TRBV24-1	ATTTHGGYEQF
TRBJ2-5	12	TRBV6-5	ASSLSAGLETQY
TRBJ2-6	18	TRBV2	ATLVPTLQRRPSGANVLT
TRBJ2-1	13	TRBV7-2	ASTSRLAIYNEQF
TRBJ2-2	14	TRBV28	ASGTAGGLNTGELF
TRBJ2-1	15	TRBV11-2	ASSPPRAGRGYNEQF
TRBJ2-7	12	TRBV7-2	ASSLAGQLGEQY
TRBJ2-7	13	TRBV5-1	ASSLVLAGGGEQY
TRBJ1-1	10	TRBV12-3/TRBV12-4	ASSFMGTEAF
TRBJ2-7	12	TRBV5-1	ASSLPGINLEQY
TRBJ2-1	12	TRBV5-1	ASSLAGPWGEQF
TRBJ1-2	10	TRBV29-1	SVDRGNYGYT
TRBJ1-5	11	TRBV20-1	SASTGWGRPQH
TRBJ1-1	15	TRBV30	AWSVPGRVLQNTEAF
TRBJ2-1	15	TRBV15	ATSRATTVSSLNEQF
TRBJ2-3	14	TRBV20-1	SARDSSGTSTDTQY
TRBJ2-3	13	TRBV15	ATSSRSGRTDTQY
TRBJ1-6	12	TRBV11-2	ASGEAKYNSPLH
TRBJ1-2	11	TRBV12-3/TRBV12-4	ASLASGKSGYT
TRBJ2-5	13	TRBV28	ASSYSGSGAETQY
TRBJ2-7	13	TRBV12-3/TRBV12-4	ASSNGVGLNYEQY
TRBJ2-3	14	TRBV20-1	SARPLAGGGTDTQY
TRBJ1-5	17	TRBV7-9	VKLVLPGDRRFSNQPQH
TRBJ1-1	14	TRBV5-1	ASSLAGWTQNTEAF
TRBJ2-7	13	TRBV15	ATSATLAGVHEQY
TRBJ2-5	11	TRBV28	ASSLGWQETQH
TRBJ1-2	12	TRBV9	ASSVEEGHYGYT
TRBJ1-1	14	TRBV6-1	ASRHLGGFYDAEAF
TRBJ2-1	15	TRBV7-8	ASSPGTAGNTYNEQF
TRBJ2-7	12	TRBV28	ASTQGGWAYEQY
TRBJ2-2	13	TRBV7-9	ASSLALRDTGELF
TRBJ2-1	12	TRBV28	ASSFVLAVNQQF
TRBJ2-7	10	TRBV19	ASSMASGTQY
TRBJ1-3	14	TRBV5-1	ASSLGQSGSGNTIY
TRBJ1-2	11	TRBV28	ASSPAPRYGYT
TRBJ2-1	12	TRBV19	ASSIGPERNEQF
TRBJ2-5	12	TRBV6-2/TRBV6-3	ASSYSGGRKTQY
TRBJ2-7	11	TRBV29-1	SVRTGTGYEQY
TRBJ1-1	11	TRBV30	AWSPNRGTEAF
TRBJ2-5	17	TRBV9	ASSVAPPGPGTGGETQY